The sequence of this TCR beta chain was determined in a study of identical twins. With template switching, a universal primer site was added, and the cDNA carried unique molecular identifiers. TCRdb re-analysed the 5' RACE reads in MiXCR, keeping a single row per CDR3 protein. The sample consists of fewer than 550,000 distinct CDR3 sequences, about 13% of them appearing once. Overall study findings and caveats: It was cross-sectional statistical analysis, not following the same donors, that the conclusions relied on.

This clonotype has more than one count but fewer than ten. Its antigen remains unidentified. This CDR3 region has 16 residues. Germline assignment: CDR1 SGHDN and CDR2 FVKESK. V lost 1 base to trimming and J lost 0 bases, with 13 bases between them. Another study also made use of these data, one on yellow fever vaccine responses in identical twins. As that study records: Among the twins, the vaccine T cell response reportedly seemed partly convergent and partly personalized.

The chain employs TRBV14 and TRBJ2-7; TRBD1 or TRBD2 may be the D gene (5 bases each). Sequences were obtained from CD4+ T cells sorted from blood. This TCR was recovered from a young woman in good health. The CDR3: CASSQGPGRHSYEQYF. The DNA for the CDR3 is TGTGCCAGCAGCCAAGGCCCGGGGCGTCACTCCTACGAGCAGTACTTC.